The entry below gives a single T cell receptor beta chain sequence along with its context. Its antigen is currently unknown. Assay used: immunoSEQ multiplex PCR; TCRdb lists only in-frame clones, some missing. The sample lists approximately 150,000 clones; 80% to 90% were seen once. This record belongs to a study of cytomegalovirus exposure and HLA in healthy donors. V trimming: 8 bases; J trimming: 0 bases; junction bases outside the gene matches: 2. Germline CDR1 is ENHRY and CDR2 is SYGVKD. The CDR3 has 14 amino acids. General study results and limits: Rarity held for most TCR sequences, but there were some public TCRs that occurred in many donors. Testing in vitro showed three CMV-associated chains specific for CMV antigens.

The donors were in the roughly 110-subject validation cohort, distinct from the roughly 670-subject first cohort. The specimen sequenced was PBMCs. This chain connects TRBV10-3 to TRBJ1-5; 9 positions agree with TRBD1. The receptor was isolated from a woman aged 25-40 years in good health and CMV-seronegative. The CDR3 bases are TGTGCCATCGGGGACAGGGATAGCAATCAGCCCCAGCATTTT. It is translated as CAIGDRDSNQPQHF.